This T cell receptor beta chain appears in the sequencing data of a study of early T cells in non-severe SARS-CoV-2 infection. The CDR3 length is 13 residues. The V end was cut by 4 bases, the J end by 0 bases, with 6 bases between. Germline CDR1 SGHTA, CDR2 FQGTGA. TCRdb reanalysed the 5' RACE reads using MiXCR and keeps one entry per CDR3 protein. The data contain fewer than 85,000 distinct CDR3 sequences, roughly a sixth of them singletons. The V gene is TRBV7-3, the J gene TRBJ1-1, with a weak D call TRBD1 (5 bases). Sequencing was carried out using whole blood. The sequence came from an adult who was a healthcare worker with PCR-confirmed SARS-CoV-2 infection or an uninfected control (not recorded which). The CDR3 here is CASSSQVNTEAFF. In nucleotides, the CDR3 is TGTGCCAGCAGCTCACAGGTGAACACTGAAGCTTTCTTT.